The clone carrying this T cell receptor (beta chain) appeared a few times. Total RNA, at least 6 micrograms per sample, came from PBMCs. CDR1 and CDR2 (germline): DFQATT, SNEGSKA (reference sequence). Trimming cost V 5 bases and J 5 bases; bases outside gene matches: 1. The CDR3 is 12 amino acids. For the second PCR, which ran for roughly 6 to 12 cycles, a sample-barcoded 5' primer and a J-beta primer mix were used. Each single sample gave us at least 3 million CDR3-containing paired-end reads. TCRdb reprocessed the 5' RACE reads via MiXCR and lists one record per CDR3 protein. In the table there are 550,000 to 700,000 distinct CDR3 sequences, 27% of which are singletons. These data come from a study of blood T cells in healthy people across ages.

This TCR came from a woman aged 65 to 85 in good health. The chain carries TRBV20-1 and TRBJ2-3, with 10 bases matching TRBD1. The sequenced material came from blood. This chain's CDR3 is CSAWTGGDTQYF. The CDR3 region has the DNA TGCAGTGCTTGGACAGGGGGAGATACGCAGTATTTT.